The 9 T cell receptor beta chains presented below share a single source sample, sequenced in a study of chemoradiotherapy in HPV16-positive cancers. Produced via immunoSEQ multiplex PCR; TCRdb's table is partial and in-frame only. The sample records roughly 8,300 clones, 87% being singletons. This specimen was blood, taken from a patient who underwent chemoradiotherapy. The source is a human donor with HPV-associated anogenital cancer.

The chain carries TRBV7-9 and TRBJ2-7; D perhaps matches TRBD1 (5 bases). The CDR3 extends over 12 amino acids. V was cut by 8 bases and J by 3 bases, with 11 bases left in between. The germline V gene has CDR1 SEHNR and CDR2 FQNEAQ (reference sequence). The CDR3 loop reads CASSNRIYEQYV. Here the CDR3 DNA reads TGTGCCAGCTCAAACAGGATCTACGAGCAGTACGTC.

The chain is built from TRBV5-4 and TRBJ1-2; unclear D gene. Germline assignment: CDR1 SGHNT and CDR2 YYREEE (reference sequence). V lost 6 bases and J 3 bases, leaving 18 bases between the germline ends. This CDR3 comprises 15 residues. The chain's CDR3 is CASTPFERPHYGYTF. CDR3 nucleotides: TGTGCCAGCACCCCCTTCGAAAGGCCCCACTATGGCTACACCTTC. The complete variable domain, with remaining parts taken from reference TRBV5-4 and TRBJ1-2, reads ETGVTQSPTHLIKTRGQQVTLRCSSQSGHNTVSWYQQALGQGPQFIFQYYREEENGRGNFPPRFSGLQFPNYSSELNVNALELDDSALYLCASTPFERPHYGYTFGSGTRLTVV.

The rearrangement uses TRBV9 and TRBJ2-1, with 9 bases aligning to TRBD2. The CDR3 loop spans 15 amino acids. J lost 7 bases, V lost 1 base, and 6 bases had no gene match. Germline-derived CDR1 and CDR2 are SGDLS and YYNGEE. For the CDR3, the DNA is TGTGCCAGCAGCGTAACGGGGACTAGCCGTAATGAGCAGTTCTTC. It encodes CASSVTGTSRNEQFF.

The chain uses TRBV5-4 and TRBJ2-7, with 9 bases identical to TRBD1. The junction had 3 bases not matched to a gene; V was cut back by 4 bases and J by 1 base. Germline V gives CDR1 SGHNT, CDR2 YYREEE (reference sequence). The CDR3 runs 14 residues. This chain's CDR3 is CASSPGTGSYEQYF. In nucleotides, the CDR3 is TGTGCCAGCAGCCCTGGGACAGGGTCCTACGAGCAGTACTTC.

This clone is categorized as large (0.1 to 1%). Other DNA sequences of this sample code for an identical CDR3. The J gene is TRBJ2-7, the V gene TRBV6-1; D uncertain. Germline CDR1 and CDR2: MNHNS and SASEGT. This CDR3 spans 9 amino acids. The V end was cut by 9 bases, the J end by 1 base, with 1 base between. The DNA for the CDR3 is TGTGCCAGTTCCTACGAGCAGTACTTC. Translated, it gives CASSYEQYF.

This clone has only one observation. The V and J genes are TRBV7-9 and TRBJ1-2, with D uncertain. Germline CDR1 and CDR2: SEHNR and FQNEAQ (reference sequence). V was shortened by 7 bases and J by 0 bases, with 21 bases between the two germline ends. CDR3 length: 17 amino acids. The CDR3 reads CASTSTSAETSNYGYTF. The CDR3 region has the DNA TGTGCCAGCACCTCGACCAGCGCGGAGACTTCTAACTATGGCTACACCTTC.

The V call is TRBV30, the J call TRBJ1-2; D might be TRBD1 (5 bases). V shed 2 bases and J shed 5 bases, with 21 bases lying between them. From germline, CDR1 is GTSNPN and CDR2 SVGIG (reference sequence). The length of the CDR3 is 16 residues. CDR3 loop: CAWSPPGGRARYGYTF. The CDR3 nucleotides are TGTGCCTGGAGTCCCCCCGGGGGTAGGGCTAGGTATGGCTACACCTTC.

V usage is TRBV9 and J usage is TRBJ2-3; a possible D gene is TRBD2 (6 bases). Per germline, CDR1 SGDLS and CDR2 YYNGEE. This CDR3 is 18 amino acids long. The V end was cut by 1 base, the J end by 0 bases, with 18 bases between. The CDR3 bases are TGTGCCAGCAGCGTAACTAGTGGAGGGGCTATTAGCACAGATACGCAGTATTTT. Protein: CASSVTSGGAISTDTQYF.

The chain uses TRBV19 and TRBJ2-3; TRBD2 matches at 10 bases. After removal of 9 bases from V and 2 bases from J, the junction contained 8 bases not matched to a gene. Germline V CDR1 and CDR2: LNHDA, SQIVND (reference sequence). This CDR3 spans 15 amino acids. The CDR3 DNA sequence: TGTGCCAGCAATAGCGGGGGGTTCGACACAGATACGCAGTATTTT. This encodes CASNSGGFDTDTQYF.